Listed below are T cell receptor beta chains from one sample, sequenced in a study of blood T cell repertoires in COVID-19. Measured with immunoSEQ multiplex PCR; TCRdb has only the in-frame clones, and not every one. The table shows under 250,000 clones, with 85% occurring only once. The sample comprised PBMCs or T cells enriched from blood (not recorded which). All receptors derive from a woman aged 45-65 years with acute COVID-19. CDR3s leave out the opening cysteine and the closing phenylalanine or tryptophan. The order of the fields is J gene, V gene, clone size, CDR3 protein. Not all rows give a size; the values are once, few, many and, for expanded clones, a class.

j_call: TRBJ1-1
v_call: TRBV2
clone_size: -
cdr3_aa: ARAWGGTGPFGGTEAF

j_call: TRBJ1-5
v_call: TRBV30
clone_size: few
cdr3_aa: AWRAGLSNQPQH

j_call: TRBJ1-1
v_call: TRBV9
clone_size: -
cdr3_aa: ASSVSGVTEAF

j_call: TRBJ1-1
v_call: TRBV19
clone_size: -
cdr3_aa: ASSTQTHGDTEAF

j_call: TRBJ2-5
v_call: TRBV27
clone_size: -
cdr3_aa: ASSLLGAGETQY

j_call: TRBJ1-5
v_call: TRBV19
clone_size: -
cdr3_aa: ASHDRHNQPQH

j_call: TRBJ1-1
v_call: TRBV4-3
clone_size: -
cdr3_aa: ASSQDRGVPAF

j_call: TRBJ1-1
v_call: TRBV30
clone_size: -
cdr3_aa: AWSVRWAGEGSAEAF

j_call: TRBJ2-2
v_call: TRBV3-1/TRBV3-2
clone_size: -
cdr3_aa: ASSLQGVSGELF

j_call: TRBJ2-7
v_call: TRBV3-1/TRBV3-2
clone_size: -
cdr3_aa: ASSPDRGSEQY

j_call: TRBJ1-2
v_call: TRBV12-3/TRBV12-4
clone_size: -
cdr3_aa: ASSLGRFYGYT

j_call: TRBJ2-5
v_call: TRBV30
clone_size: -
cdr3_aa: AWRSPGGQETQY

j_call: TRBJ1-1
v_call: TRBV5-1
clone_size: -
cdr3_aa: ASSPDRGTEAF

j_call: TRBJ1-2
v_call: TRBV10-3
clone_size: -
cdr3_aa: AISEFETTTGGYT

j_call: TRBJ2-1
v_call: TRBV3-1/TRBV3-2
clone_size: -
cdr3_aa: ASSLRAGGTNEQF

j_call: TRBJ2-5
v_call: TRBV4-2
clone_size: few
cdr3_aa: ASSQGRGQEETQY

j_call: TRBJ2-5
v_call: TRBV3-1/TRBV3-2
clone_size: -
cdr3_aa: ASSQDTTRGGTQY

j_call: TRBJ1-1
v_call: TRBV2
clone_size: few
cdr3_aa: ASSTTGGPAEAF

j_call: TRBJ1-2
v_call: TRBV18
clone_size: -
cdr3_aa: ASSPPTRQGGSYGYT

j_call: TRBJ1-2
v_call: TRBV19
clone_size: -
cdr3_aa: ASSQPGQQYGYT

j_call: TRBJ2-1
v_call: TRBV2
clone_size: -
cdr3_aa: ASGGDIEQF

j_call: TRBJ1-5
v_call: TRBV27
clone_size: -
cdr3_aa: ASSRGLDNQPQH

j_call: TRBJ2-7
v_call: TRBV20-1
clone_size: -
cdr3_aa: SASRTEGHEQY

j_call: TRBJ1-3
v_call: TRBV18
clone_size: -
cdr3_aa: ASSPRAAQTSGNTIY

j_call: TRBJ1-2
v_call: TRBV5-1
clone_size: -
cdr3_aa: ASSLGNNKQGAGGGYT

j_call: TRBJ2-3
v_call: TRBV7-2
clone_size: -
cdr3_aa: ASSFSRTERTDTQY

j_call: TRBJ1-3
v_call: TRBV15
clone_size: -
cdr3_aa: ATSPDRGRGTIY

j_call: TRBJ2-5
v_call: TRBV7-7
clone_size: -
cdr3_aa: ASSLTGGREETQY

j_call: TRBJ1-2
v_call: TRBV21-1
clone_size: -
cdr3_aa: ASSKSPAVKYGYT